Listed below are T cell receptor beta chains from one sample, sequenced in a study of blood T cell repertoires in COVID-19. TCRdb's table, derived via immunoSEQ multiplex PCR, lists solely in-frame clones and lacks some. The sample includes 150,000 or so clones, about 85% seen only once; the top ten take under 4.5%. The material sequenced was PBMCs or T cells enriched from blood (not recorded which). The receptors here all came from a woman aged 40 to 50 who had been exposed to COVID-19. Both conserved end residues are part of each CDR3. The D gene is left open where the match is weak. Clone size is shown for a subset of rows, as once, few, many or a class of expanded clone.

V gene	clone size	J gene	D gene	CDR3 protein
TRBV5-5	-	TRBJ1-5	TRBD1	CASSLYVRGRLDSNQPQHF
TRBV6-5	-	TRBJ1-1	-	CASSFRTATNTEAFF
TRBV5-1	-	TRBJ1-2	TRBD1	CASSSLQGSYGYTF
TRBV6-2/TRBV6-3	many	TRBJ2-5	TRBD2	CASSRLAQETQYF
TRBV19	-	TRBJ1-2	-	CASSQLDYGYTF
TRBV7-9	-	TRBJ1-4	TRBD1	CASSSDRDDEKLFF
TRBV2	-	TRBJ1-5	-	CASSDPRGSNQPQHF
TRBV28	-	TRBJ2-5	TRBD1	CASSSGQGWAETQYF
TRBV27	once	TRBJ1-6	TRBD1	CASIGRTGGNNSPLHF
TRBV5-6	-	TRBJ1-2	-	CASSPTGLYGYTF
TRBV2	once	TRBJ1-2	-	CASSEWPRDKYGYTF
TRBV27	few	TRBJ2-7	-	CASSIHSRYEQYF
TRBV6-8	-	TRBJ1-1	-	CASSYKFGQNTEAFF
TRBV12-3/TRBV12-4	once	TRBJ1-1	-	CASSLAGQGKAFF
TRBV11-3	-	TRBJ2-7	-	CASSPHPWDHIGGNFLEQYF
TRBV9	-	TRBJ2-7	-	CASSSKGVYEQYF
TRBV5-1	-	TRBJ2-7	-	CASKILGHYEQYF
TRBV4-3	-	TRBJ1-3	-	CASSQDTAGAGNTIYF
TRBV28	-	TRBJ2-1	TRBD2	CASSTPYPPGRSVYEQFF
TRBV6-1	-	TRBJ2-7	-	CASSDSQTAYYEQYF
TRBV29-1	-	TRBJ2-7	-	CSVEDPAATPYVEQYF
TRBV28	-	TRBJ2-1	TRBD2	CASSLGGVGNEQFF
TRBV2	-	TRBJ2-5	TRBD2	CATRREGETQYF
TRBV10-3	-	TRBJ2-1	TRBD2	CAISFSISSGVYNEQFF
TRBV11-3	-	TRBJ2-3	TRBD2	CASSYRTGTSGADTQYF
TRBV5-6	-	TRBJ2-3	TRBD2	CASSLVTSGSTDTQYF
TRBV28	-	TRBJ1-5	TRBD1	CASSLGTGGAGQPQHF
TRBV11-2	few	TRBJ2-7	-	CASSPRGSYEQYF
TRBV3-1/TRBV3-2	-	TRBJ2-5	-	CASSQGRGRETQYF